This entry lists 2 T cell receptor beta chains sequenced from one sample in a study of blood T cell repertoires in COVID-19. Profiling relied on immunoSEQ multiplex PCR, and the TCRdb table lists in-frame clones only, not all of them. The sample includes tens of thousands of clones, roughly nine tenths seen only once; the top ten take less than 6.5%. Material: peripheral blood. All receptors derive from a man older than 75 in a cohort sampled during active COVID-19.

The rearrangement links TRBV7-9 to TRBJ1-1; TRBD1 is a possible D gene (5 bases). Germline V gene sequence: CDR1 SEHNR, CDR2 FQNEAQ (reference sequence). The V end was cut by 5 bases, the J end by 0 bases, with 7 bases between. The CDR3 contains 13 residues. The CDR3 protein is CASSRDLNTEAFF. The CDR3 bases are TGTGCCAGCAGCCGGGACTTGAACACTGAAGCTTTCTTT.

This clone occurred once. CDR3 bases: TGTGCCAGCTCCCCGGACAGGGCGGAGACCCAGTACTTC. It translates to CASSPDRAETQYF. V gene TRBV18 combines with J gene TRBJ2-5; 8 nucleotides align to TRBD1. J gave up 5 bases and V 6 bases, and 5 bases lay outside the gene matches. The CDR3 contains 13 residues. Germline V CDR1 and CDR2: KGHSH, LQKENI. The whole variable domain, remainder taken from reference TRBV18 and TRBJ2-5, is NAGVMQNPRHLVRRRGQEARLRCSPMKGHSHVYWYRQLPEEGLKFMVYLQKENIIDESGMPKERFSAEFPKEGPSILRIQQVVRGDSAAYFCASSPDRAETQYFGPGTRLLVL.